This paragraph reports one TCR beta chain. This clonotype has just a few counts. Its antigen specificity is not known. Per-base qualities were not stored, and no clone one base away is much larger. To demonstrate the VDJtools post-analysis software, the study profiled TCR beta repertoires from the peripheral blood of about 13 young patients with multiple sclerosis. Multiple sclerosis patients were children and adolescents aged about 6 to 17 years. Libraries were made using PCR. Sequencing was performed on an Illumina HiSeq 2500. To reduce PCR and sequencing biases, unique molecular identifiers were incorporated into the TCR beta cDNA libraries. Per 1 to 10 million input T cells, approximately 500,000 cDNA molecules were obtained, such that each molecule approximated one T cell. The same protocol used for the earlier healthy control dataset was applied to prepare and sequence the patient libraries. Within a given batch, samples were prepared together, multiplexed and sequenced on the same HiSeq lane. The study's processing was this. MIGEC was used to process the raw barcoded reads, and molecular identifier groups with only a single read were discarded before consensus assembly and CDR3 extraction. Clonotype tables were post-analysed with VDJtools, and diversity was normalized by down-sampling all datasets to the smallest sample size. Repertoire overlap clustering matched CDR3 amino acid but not nucleotide sequences to correct batch-related cross-sample contamination. TCRdb passed the public sequencing reads through fastp at Q25 and MiXCR, retaining productive beta sequences. Duplicate CDR3 protein sequences are folded into a single record with the most common DNA and genes. It is TCRdb's table, rather than the study itself, that gives the V and J calls and clone size. Counted in this sample were about half a million distinct CDR3 sequences; 30% to 40% of them appeared once. The ten largest clones add up to approximately 6% of the sample.

This sample is part of a study of post-analysis software for immune sequencing data (dated by TCRdb to between 2015 and 2017). Looking at the study overall: Relapsing-remitting, secondary progressive and progressive-relapsing multiple sclerosis were recorded as disease courses, and subtype annotation was lacking for some patients. The patient repertoires were set against about 12 previously published healthy control repertoires from donors whose ages ranged from roughly 6 to 27 years. A subset of samples was prepared in parallel using single-end sample barcoding, then pooled and co-amplified after Illumina adapter ligation.

General findings and caveats noted by the study authors: Direct clustering with F measure showed strong co-clustering of samples prepared in the same batch, prompting a batch-effect correction. Roughly 5 TRBV segments, including TRBV5-6, TRBV5-1 and TRBV20-1, were significantly more frequent in patients than controls. Compared with controls, multiple sclerosis patients had significantly lower normalized Chao1 diversity, a finding suggesting substantial peripheral T-cell clonal expansion. The control group was slightly older than the multiple sclerosis patient group.

The trim is 6 bases for V and 0 bases for J, with a gap of 11 bases between the germline ends. The germline V gene specifies MGHDK as CDR1 and SYGVNS as CDR2. Including cysteine and phenylalanine, the CDR3 has 14 amino acids. Only the CDR3 DNA is retained, 42 bases long and in frame from the first base. Sequenced material: blood. The clonotype originates from a girl aged 2 to 17 with multiple sclerosis. Recombination linked TRBV25-1 to TRBJ1-2, with no reliable assignment of the D segment. The CDR3 here reads CASRGQAPNYGYTF. The base sequence is TGTGCCAGCAGGGGCCAGGCGCCTAACTATGGCTACACCTTC.